This is a list of T cell receptor beta chains from one sample in a study of blood T cell repertoires in COVID-19. Profiled with immunoSEQ multiplex PCR; TCRdb holds only in-frame clones, not every one. The table shows 170,000 or so clones, with 80% to 85% occurring only once. Input material: peripheral blood. Receptor source: a woman aged 55-69 years with acute or convalescent COVID-19. Each CDR3 is given with its conserved first and last residue. The order of the fields is D gene, V gene, J gene, clone size, CDR3 protein, CDR3 DNA. A D gene is named only where the DNA matches it firmly. Size tells how often a clone was seen (once, few, many) or the class of an expanded clone, and some rows leave it out.

-	TRBV12-3/TRBV12-4	TRBJ1-1	-	CASSLLQGGSAFF	TGTGCCAGCAGTTTACTCCAGGGTGGGTCTGCTTTCTTT
-	TRBV19	TRBJ1-6	-	CASTSLAGPYNSPLHF	TGTGCCAGTACCTCGTTGGCAGGGCCATATAATTCACCCCTCCACTTT
TRBD2	TRBV7-8	TRBJ2-5	-	CASSSPLAGASFGETQYF	TGTGCCAGCAGCTCACCCCTAGCGGGGGCCTCTTTTGGAGAGACCCAGTACTTC
TRBD1	TRBV27	TRBJ1-2	-	CASSSTGAGSYGYTF	TGTGCCAGCAGTTCGACAGGGGCGGGGAGCTATGGCTACACCTTC
TRBD1	TRBV15	TRBJ1-5	-	CATSRDRLSPGQGNQPQHF	TGTGCCACCAGCAGGGACCGCCTTAGTCCGGGACAGGGCAATCAGCCCCAGCATTTT
TRBD1	TRBV10-2	TRBJ1-2	-	CASNPTGGLGYTF	TGCGCCAGCAACCCGACAGGGGGCCTTGGCTACACCTTC
TRBD2	TRBV28	TRBJ2-3	-	CASSPSGASTDTQYF	TGTGCCAGCAGTCCTAGCGGTGCTAGCACAGATACGCAGTATTTT
TRBD2	TRBV5-1	TRBJ2-7	-	CASSAGTSGSYEQYF	TGCGCCAGCAGCGCCGGGACTAGCGGCTCCTACGAGCAGTACTTC
-	TRBV12-3/TRBV12-4	TRBJ1-2	-	CASSFQGYGYTF	TGTGCCAGCAGTTTCCAGGGGTATGGCTACACCTTC
TRBD1	TRBV2	TRBJ1-2	-	CASSSTGAYGYTF	TGTGCCAGCAGTTCGACAGGGGCCTATGGCTACACCTTC
TRBD1	TRBV5-6	TRBJ2-7	-	CASSGNRGRYEQYF	TGTGCCAGCAGCGGGAACAGGGGAAGGTACGAGCAGTACTTC
-	TRBV9	TRBJ2-2	-	CASSVWQGIGNGELFF	TGTGCCAGCAGCGTATGGCAGGGGATTGGTAACGGGGAGCTGTTTTTT
TRBD1	TRBV19	TRBJ1-5	-	CASSIRSSWTGGNQPQHF	TGTGCCAGTAGTATCAGGTCCTCCTGGACAGGGGGCAATCAGCCCCAGCATTTT
-	TRBV6-5	TRBJ2-1	-	CASSYRTNYNEQFF	TGTGCCAGCAGTTACAGGACTAACTACAATGAGCAGTTCTTC
-	TRBV30	TRBJ1-1	-	CAWSPSGRGEAFF	TGTGCCTGGAGTCCCTCCGGAAGGGGAGAAGCTTTCTTT
TRBD1	TRBV4-3	TRBJ1-1	-	CASSQDRQGWTEAFF	TGCGCCAGCAGCCAAGACAGACAGGGTTGGACTGAAGCTTTCTTT
-	TRBV15	TRBJ2-5	-	CATSRVGEPQYF	TGTGCCACCAGCAGAGTTGGAGAACCCCAGTACTTC
TRBD2	TRBV5-4	TRBJ2-1	-	CASSLAGGNEQFF	TGTGCCAGCAGCTTGGCGGGGGGCAATGAGCAGTTCTTC
TRBD2	TRBV5-1	TRBJ2-5	-	CASSLAPGVAGGSETQYF	TGCGCCAGCAGCTTGGCCCCCGGGGTAGCGGGGGGTTCAGAGACCCAGTACTTC
-	TRBV6-6	TRBJ1-1	-	CASEDSPGNTEAFF	TGTGCCAGTGAGGACTCCCCGGGAAACACTGAAGCTTTCTTT
-	TRBV6-5	TRBJ1-5	-	CASSQGRGQPQHF	TGTGCCAGCAGCCAGGGGAGGGGTCAGCCCCAGCATTTT
TRBD2	TRBV7-8	TRBJ2-3	-	CASSPGTRKSDTQYF	TGTGCCAGCAGCCCGGGGACTAGGAAATCAGATACGCAGTATTTT
-	TRBV11-2	TRBJ1-5	-	CASSLDYPGDDNQPQHF	TGTGCCAGCAGCTTAGATTATCCAGGGGATGACAATCAGCCCCAGCATTTT
-	TRBV11-2	TRBJ1-1	-	CASSHSQGYTEAFF	TGTGCCAGCAGCCACTCTCAGGGTTATACTGAAGCTTTCTTT
-	TRBV6-5	TRBJ1-3	-	CASSSTGSGNTIYF	TGTGCCAGCAGTTCCACAGGCTCTGGAAACACCATATATTTT
-	TRBV2	TRBJ1-5	-	CASSDRGGGNQPQHF	TGTGCCAGCAGTGACAGGGGAGGGGGCAATCAGCCCCAGCATTTT
TRBD1	TRBV28	TRBJ1-6	-	CASNVRGQTNSPLHF	TGTGCCAGCAACGTAAGGGGACAGACTAATTCACCCCTCCACTTT
-	TRBV7-7	TRBJ2-7	once	CASSLGVGRVPYEQYF	TGTGCTAGCAGCTTGGGTGTGGGCAGGGTCCCCTACGAGCAGTACTTC
-	TRBV28	TRBJ2-7	-	CASSLRGLGSYEQYF	TGTGCCAGCAGTTTACGGGGTCTCGGGTCCTACGAGCAGTACTTC
-	TRBV4-1	TRBJ2-5	-	CASSQVPGIGQMIEETQYF	TGCGCCAGCAGCCAAGTACCGGGTATAGGACAGATGATCGAAGAGACCCAGTACTTC
-	TRBV5-1	TRBJ2-3	once	CASRLQPADTQYF	TGCGCCAGCAGACTGCAACCGGCAGATACGCAGTATTTT
TRBD1	TRBV3-1/TRBV3-2	TRBJ2-7	-	CASSQEGTGHGLDYEQYF	TGTGCCAGCAGCCAAGAGGGGACAGGGCACGGTCTGGACTACGAGCAGTACTTC
-	TRBV7-9	TRBJ2-5	-	CASSLAMSGVWETQYF	TGTGCCAGCAGCTTAGCGATGTCAGGGGTTTGGGAGACCCAGTACTTC
-	TRBV24-1	TRBJ1-1	-	CATSDPSSAEAFF	TGTGCCACCAGTGACCCCTCTAGCGCTGAAGCTTTCTTT
-	TRBV5-1	TRBJ2-7	-	CASSSGVTATYEQYF	TGCGCCAGCAGCTCTGGGGTGACAGCGACTTACGAGCAGTACTTC
TRBD1	TRBV18	TRBJ2-2	-	CASSSRQGDTGELFF	TGTGCCAGCTCATCCCGACAGGGTGACACCGGGGAGCTGTTTTTT
TRBD1	TRBV12-3/TRBV12-4	TRBJ1-1	-	CASSWDRGAFF	TGTGCCAGCAGTTGGGACAGGGGAGCTTTCTTT
TRBD2	TRBV7-2	TRBJ2-7	-	CASSLVAGDQEQYF	TGTGCCAGCAGCTTAGTGGCGGGGGACCAAGAGCAGTACTTC
-	TRBV5-1	TRBJ2-6	-	CASSPAGAGANVLTF	TGCGCCAGCAGCCCGGCAGGGGCCGGGGCCAACGTCCTGACTTTC
-	TRBV28	TRBJ2-3	-	CASRHSGRGQADTQYF	TGTGCCAGCAGGCACAGCGGGCGGGGGCAGGCAGATACGCAGTATTTT
-	TRBV11-1	TRBJ1-2	-	CASSLNRFYGYTF	TGTGCCAGCAGCTTAAACAGATTCTATGGCTACACCTTC
-	TRBV4-3	TRBJ2-3	-	CASSQDNPDTQYF	TGCGCCAGCAGCCAAGATAATCCAGATACGCAGTATTTT
-	TRBV28	TRBJ2-7	-	CASSVEGRLSYEQYF	TGTGCCAGCAGCGTAGAGGGTAGATTATCCTACGAGCAGTACTTC